The present T cell receptor (beta chain) was sequenced within a study of T-cell reconstitution after alpha-beta-depleted transplantation in children. Preparing the TCRbeta library involved the use of unique molecular identifiers. MiXCR, run by TCRdb on the PCR reads, gives a single entry per CDR3 protein. The data show about 610,000 distinct CDR3 sequences, roughly a tenth seen once. This clonotype was seen repeatedly, ten times or more. The V gene lost 7 bases and the J gene lost 5 bases, with 16 bases spanning the gap. The germline V gene has CDR1 SGHAT and CDR2 FQNNGV. This CDR3 has 14 amino acids.

The sample in question was PBMCs from the stem cell graft donor, obtained from the stem cell graft. This receptor was identified in a human donor who donated a stem cell graft to a child with acute myeloid leukemia. The chain combines TRBV11-2 with TRBJ2-3; D is tentatively TRBD1 or TRBD2 (5 bases each). CDR3 in DNA: TGTGCCAGCACCTCCCGGGGCCGACTAGATACGCAGTATTTT. It translates to CASTSRGRLDTQYF.